The clone carrying this T cell receptor (beta chain) was seen only a few times. This sample is part of a study of T-cell memory formation after mild COVID-19. Overall study context: TCR clusters were largely donor specific.

V was pared by 1 base and J by 7 bases, with 11 bases between. The CDR3 loop spans 14 amino acids. The germline V gene encodes CDR1 SGHVS and CDR2 FNYEAQ. TCR alpha and TCR beta cDNA libraries carrying sample barcodes and UMIs were produced by 5'RACE using constant-segment primers. TCRdb processed the 5' RACE reads anew with MiXCR; each CDR3 protein has one entry. The sample includes roughly 400,000 distinct CDR3 sequences, 15% to 20% seen only once; the top ten take 20% to 25%. This chain connects TRBV7-6 to TRBJ1-5, with D unclear. Material for sequencing was PBMCs or a T cell subset sorted from them (not recorded which). The receptor was derived from a man aged 18 to 30 who had mild COVID-19 (a few samples of this study predate the infection). Cell type and time point are not known. In DNA, the CDR3 is TGTGCCAGCAGCTTAGGCCGGGATCGGCAGCCCCAGCATTTT. It specifies CASSLGRDRQPQHF. Full variable domain (rest looked up from reference TRBV7-6 and TRBJ1-5): GAGVSQSPRYKVTKRGQDVALRCDPISGHVSLYWYRQALGQGPEFLTYFNYEAQQDKSGLPNDRFSAERPEGSISTLTIQRTEQRDSAMYRCASSLGRDRQPQHFGDGTRLSIL.